Following are 7 T cell receptor beta chains from one sample sequenced in a study of blood T cells in healthy people across ages. Primers used in a second PCR of about 7 to 11 cycles were a sample-barcoded 5' primer and a J-beta primer mix. TCRdb fed the 5' RACE reads into MiXCR, producing one record per CDR3 protein. The repertoire holds about a million distinct CDR3 sequences, with roughly 51% as singletons. Sequencing was carried out using blood. The source is a woman aged 55 to 70 in good health.

This chain joins TRBV27 and TRBJ2-5, with 7 bases that match TRBD2. CDR1 MNHEY and CDR2 SMNVEV come from the germline V gene (reference sequence). V gave up 4 bases and J gave up 11 bases; unmatched junction bases: 16. This CDR3 spans 15 amino acids. The CDR3 loop reads CASSWASGNYNEQYF. The CDR3 DNA sequence: TGTGCCAGCAGTTGGGCTAGCGGAAACTATAATGAGCAGTACTTC.

This clonotype has a handful of counts. The chain recombines TRBV7-9 with TRBJ2-1; D gene unclear. The CDR3 spans 12 residues. Trimming took 11 bases from V and 3 from J, leaving 11 bases between them. Germline V gene data show CDR1 as SEHNR and CDR2 as FQNEAQ (reference sequence). The CDR3, as DNA: TGTGCCCTCCGGGCGGACTACAATGAGCAGTTCTTC. The encoded protein is CALRADYNEQFF.

The table lists this clonotype with a few counts. V usage is TRBV3-1 and J usage is TRBJ2-5; maybe TRBD2 (6 bases). Trimming shortened V by 1 base and J by 4 bases, and 10 bases separated the two germline ends. The CDR3 sequence is 14 residues long. Looked up from germline, CDR1 is LGHDT and CDR2 is YNNKEL (reference sequence). CDR3 nucleotide sequence: TGTGCCAGCAGCCAAGCGGGCGGGGTAGAGACCCAGTACTTC. Amino acids: CASSQAGGVETQYF.

V and J are TRBV28 and TRBJ2-3; 11 nucleotides agree with TRBD2. The germline CDR1 and CDR2 sequences are MDHEN and SYDVKM. Losses at the gene ends were 7 bases for V and 6 bases for J; bases not matched to a gene: 3. The CDR3 sequence is 13 residues long. CDR3 residues: CASTASGRDTQYF. The CDR3 DNA is TGTGCCAGCACTGCTAGCGGGAGGGATACGCAGTATTTT. Full variable domain (remainder filled in from reference TRBV28 and TRBJ2-3): DVKVTQSSRYLVKRTGEKVFLECVQDMDHENMFWYRQDPGLGLRLIYFSYDVKMKEKGDIPEGYSVSREKKERFSLILESASTNQTSMYLCASTASGRDTQYFGPGTRLTVL.

The chain combines TRBV4-2 with TRBJ1-5; TRBD1 is a possible D gene (5 bases). Trimming removed 0 bases from V and 7 bases from J, with 13 bases in between. This CDR3 contains 15 residues. Per the germline V gene, CDR1 is LGHNA and CDR2 is YNFKEQ. CDR3 residues: CASSQESGYWQPQHF. Here the CDR3 DNA reads TGTGCCAGCAGCCAAGAATCAGGGTATTGGCAGCCCCAGCATTTT.

The V gene is TRBV2, the J gene TRBJ2-5; the match to TRBD2 covers 8 bases. Germline CDR1 SNHLY, CDR2 FYNNEI. The CDR3 is 12 amino acids. V lost 7 bases, J lost 9 bases, and 7 bases stayed unmatched. This chain's CDR3 is CASKEPGGAQYF. CDR3 sequence (DNA): TGTGCCAGCAAGGAACCGGGAGGGGCCCAGTACTTC.

The J gene is TRBJ2-2, the V gene TRBV25-1, with 9 bases identical to TRBD1. Germline lookup yields CDR1 MGHDK and CDR2 SYGVNS. The CDR3 has 14 amino acids. The V segment lost 6 bases and the J segment 3 bases; nucleotides outside the gene matches: 2. In DNA form, the CDR3 reads TGTGCCAGCAGGGGACAGGGTGACACCGGGGAGCTGTTTTTT. Protein sequence: CASRGQGDTGELFF.